One and the same sample provided the 14 T cell receptor beta chains below, sequenced in a study of human T cells and chemical hapten exposure. TCRdb used MiXCR to reprocess the RACE reads, holding one entry per CDR3 protein. The sample carries around 300,000 distinct CDR3 sequences, 5.5% to 8% recorded once. Time point meaning: patch test 1, 2 weeks after DPC sensitization. This sample's treatment: therapeutic diphenylcyclopropenone sensitization with weekly scalp DPC. This specimen consisted of whole blood, obtained in connection with sensitization to the hapten diphenylcyclopropenone (DPC). The receptors derive from a woman aged 18-29 years with alopecia areata. Some clones in this sample may be carry-over from other donors' samples.

This rearrangement joins TRBV11-1 to TRBJ2-1, with 11 bases lining up with TRBD2. This CDR3 is 13 amino acids long. Germline V gene lookup returns CDR1 SGHAT and CDR2 FQDESV (reference sequence). With 6 bases clipped from V and 15 bases from J, the junction kept 10 bases outside the gene matches. The CDR3 reads CASSSGGVPGGFF. The DNA of the CDR3 is TGTGCCAGCAGTAGCGGGGGGGTTCCCGGCGGGTTCTTC.

Many counts were recorded for this clonotype. DNA of the CDR3: TGTGCCAGCAGTAAAGGGAGGGTCCCACCTAGCACAGATACGCAGTATTTT. Translation gives CASSKGRVPPSTDTQYF. The chain combines TRBV3-1 with TRBJ2-3; 7 nucleotides line up with TRBD2. The J segment lost 0 bases and the V segment lost 6 bases, leaving 12 bases of the junction unmatched. The CDR3 contains 17 residues. CDR1 LGHDT and CDR2 YNNKEL come from the germline V gene (reference sequence).

This clonotype was seen more than once but under ten times. The chain carries TRBV6-6 and TRBJ1-5, with 7 nucleotides matching TRBD1. Germline values: CDR1 MNHNY, CDR2 SVGAGI (reference sequence). The CDR3 runs to 12 residues. V shed 6 bases and J 8 bases; nucleotides not matched to a gene: 4. This CDR3 is CASRSDREPQHF. In nucleotides, the CDR3 is TGTGCCAGCAGGTCCGACAGGGAGCCCCAGCATTTT.

The chain joins TRBV7-2 to TRBJ2-3; tentative D call: TRBD2 (7 bases). This CDR3 spans 15 amino acids. The V and J ends lost 3 bases and 0 bases respectively, with 10 bases between them. CDR1 is SGHTA, CDR2 FQGNSA, per germline. The CDR3 spells CASSFRGASTDTQYF. In DNA form, the CDR3 reads TGTGCCAGCAGCTTCCGGGGGGCCAGCACAGATACGCAGTATTTT.

This clonotype occurred a few times. The chain combines TRBV11-3 with TRBJ2-1; TRBD1 agrees at 8 bases. J was trimmed by 6 bases and V by 4 bases; bases with no gene match: 5. This CDR3 spans 14 amino acids. Germline V CDR1 and CDR2: SGHNT, YENEEA. CDR3 residues: CASSSRDRTNEQFF. The DNA for the CDR3 is TGTGCCAGCAGCTCCCGGGACAGGACCAATGAGCAGTTCTTC. Full variable domain (outside the CDR3, taken from reference TRBV11-3 and TRBJ2-1): EAGVVQSPRYKIIEKKQPVAFWCNPISGHNTLYWYLQNLGQGPELLIRYENEEAVDDSQLPKDRFSAERLKGVDSTLKIQPAELGDSAVYLCASSSRDRTNEQFFGPGTRLTVL.

This clonotype appeared a few times. The V and J genes are TRBV11-3 and TRBJ2-2, with 10 positions matching TRBD1. Germline CDR1 reads SGHNT; CDR2 reads YENEEA. J was trimmed by 3 bases and V by 5 bases; bases with no gene match: 6. The CDR3 length is 16 residues. CDR3 bases: TGTGCCAGCAGCCAGAGGACAGGGGGAGACACCGGGGAGCTGTTTTTT. Amino acids: CASSQRTGGDTGELFF.

This clonotype has only a few counts. This rearrangement joins TRBV7-8 to TRBJ1-1; no reliable D call. There are 14 residues in the CDR3. CDR1 and CDR2 from the germline V gene are SGHVS and FQNEAQ. The ends were cut back, 2 bases at V and 0 bases at J, with 7 bases in the middle. The CDR3 coding sequence is TGTGCCAGCAGCTTAATATCTATGAACACTGAAGCTTTCTTT. The encoded protein is CASSLISMNTEAFF.

The chain is built from TRBV11-3 and TRBJ2-1, with D unclear. Germline V lookup: CDR1 SGHNT, CDR2 YENEEA. The V end lost 1 base, the J end lost 0 bases, and 10 bases lay between the germline ends. The CDR3 totals 16 residues. The CDR3 is CASSLGNTLSYNEQFF. Here the CDR3 DNA reads TGTGCCAGCAGCTTAGGGAATACTCTCTCCTACAATGAGCAGTTCTTC.

The chain links TRBV4-3 to TRBJ2-1; 9 bases match TRBD2. The junction had 12 bases not matched to a gene; V was cut back by 4 bases and J by 5 bases. The germline V gene has CDR1 LGHNA and CDR2 YSLEER. CDR3 length: 17 amino acids. Written as DNA, the CDR3 is TGCGCCAGCAGCCCATCCGACGGAGCGGGGGGACACAATGAGCAGTTCTTC. Translation: CASSPSDGAGGHNEQFF.

This chain uses TRBV10-3 with TRBJ1-5; perhaps TRBD1 as D (5 bases). Between the trimmed V and J ends, which lost 3 bases and 7 bases, there was a span of 10 bases. CDR3 size: 13 residues. Germline CDR1 ENHRY, CDR2 SYGVKD. CDR3 nucleotides: TGTGCCATCAGTGACGGGACGAAACAGCCCCAGCATTTT. It is translated as CAISDGTKQPQHF.

This clonotype was counted a few times. The chain joins TRBV12-3 or TRBV12-4 to TRBJ1-5; D uncertain. This CDR3 spans 14 amino acids. The ends were cut back, 4 bases at V and 5 bases at J, with 12 bases in the middle. CDR3 coding DNA: TGTGCCAGCAGTTCCGGACGGGGTTATCAGCCCCAGCATTTT. It codes for CASSSGRGYQPQHF.

The chain combines TRBV7-9 with TRBJ1-1, with 8 bases matching TRBD1. From germline, CDR1 is SEHNR and CDR2 FQNEAQ (reference sequence). This CDR3 is built from 14 residues. Germline trimming cut 1 base from V and 4 bases from J; bases unmatched to any gene: 2. The DNA of the CDR3 is TGTGCCAGCAGCTTAGGGACAGGGATCACTGAAGCTTTCTTT. Protein: CASSLGTGITEAFF.

The table lists this clonotype with a few counts. The rearrangement joins TRBV3-1 to TRBJ1-5; weak D call: TRBD1 (5 bases). This CDR3 spans 14 amino acids. V lost 3 bases to trimming and J lost 5 bases, with 11 bases between them. CDR1 and CDR2 (germline): LGHDT, YNNKEL (reference sequence). CDR3 DNA sequence: TGTGCCAGCAGCCAGACAGAAGATTATCAGCCCCAGCATTTT. Translating it yields CASSQTEDYQPQHF.

This clonotype was seen only a few times. V gene TRBV10-3 combines with J gene TRBJ2-5; 14 nucleotides agree with TRBD2. Trimming at V came to 8 bases and at J to 7 bases, leaving 6 bases not matched to a gene. The CDR3 runs to 14 residues. CDR1 and CDR2 (germline): ENHRY, SYGVKD. The CDR3 protein is CAIRTSGGFGTQYF. CDR3 bases: TGTGCCATCCGGACTAGCGGGGGGTTCGGGACCCAGTACTTC.